The T cell receptor beta chain described here comes from a study of Graves' ophthalmopathy and Graves' hyperthyroidism. Study-level results: Progression of ophthalmopathy was predicted by the model with about 67% sensitivity and about 72% specificity.

RNA transcripts were the template, and TCR beta CDR3 regions were amplified from them. The first-round RT-PCR employed HTBI primers together with the Qiagen OneStep RT-PCR kit. A multiplex PCR was then performed as the second round. TCRdb processed the multiplex PCR reads anew with MiXCR; each CDR3 protein has one entry. The data contain over 500,000 distinct CDR3 sequences, 20% to 25% of them singletons. The CDR3 consists of 15 residues. V was pared by 6 bases and J by 6 bases, with 11 bases of the junction left unmatched. Germline CDR1 DFQATT, CDR2 SNEGSKA (reference sequence). Hyperthyroidism qualified as stable when ophthalmopathy did not develop within 18 months of follow-up. Eligible hyperthyroidism cases comprised new diagnoses of under 2 months' duration in individuals aged 18 to 65. The study excluded patients with other autoimmune diseases, uncontrolled infections, pregnancy or lactation.

This clonotype has at least ten counts. Its specificity is unknown. The origin of this receptor is a woman under 30 with stable Graves' hyperthyroidism. Some clones in this sample may be carry-over from other donors' samples. Sequencing was done on a sample of peripheral blood. This rearrangement joins TRBV20-1 to TRBJ1-5; 10 bases match TRBD1. CDR3 DNA sequence: TGCAGTGCCACTGCTGACAGGGGGCGCAGTCAGCCCCAGCATTTT. The encoded protein is CSATADRGRSQPQHF.